Included here is one T cell receptor (beta chain) sequence, with context. Its specificity is not known. All patients relapsed after autologous stem cell transplantation, and brentuximab vedotin exposure varied. This sample was taken from a study of PD-1 blockade in classical Hodgkin lymphoma. Overall study context: Intravenous nivolumab at 3 mg/kg was given to patients every 2 weeks.

General study points: TCR diversity rose significantly by C4D1 in CD4+ but not CD8+ cells. Anyone who began nivolumab under 1 year after ASCT was excluded.

Germline-derived CDR1 and CDR2 are SGHTA and FQGNSA. V was pared by 6 bases and J by 0 bases, with 12 bases between. This CDR3 is 14 amino acids long. Generated by immunoSEQ multiplex PCR, the TCRdb table keeps only in-frame clones and is missing some. The sample has around 91,000 clones; roughly 79% are singletons. This chain joins TRBV7-2 and TRBJ2-7; TRBD1 might be the D (6 bases). Here the sequenced sample was peripheral blood mononuclear cells (PBMCs), taken before the second cycle of nivolumab. The sequence derives from a human donor with classical Hodgkin lymphoma. The CDR3 region is CASSLLTGSYEQYF. DNA for the CDR3: TGTGCCAGCAGTCTGTTGACAGGCTCCTACGAGCAGTACTTC.